This T cell receptor beta chain was sequenced for a study of shared T cell receptors in the human thymus. Germline lookup yields CDR1 LNHDA and CDR2 SQIVND (reference sequence). The CDR3 covers 16 residues. The V and J ends lost 1 base and 1 base, in that order; junction bases with no gene match: 6. Some clones are missing from TCRdb's copy, which holds only in-frame ones; the method was immunoSEQ multiplex PCR. Of 450,000 to 650,000 clones in the sample, approximately 78% were seen once. These data were also reused for a study on human thymus T cells. From that paper: Healthy Finnish infants having corrective surgery for congenital heart defects served as donors. Resected material from corrective heart surgery provided the thymus tissue analysed. There appeared to be biased usage of V and J genes in thymic and blood repertoires. Thymic repertoires of unrelated individuals were reported in related research to overlap highly.

Sequences were obtained from thymocytes. The V and J genes are TRBV19 and TRBJ2-7; 8 bases align to TRBD2. The clonotype was recovered from a boy in the first two years of life with a congenital heart defect. The DNA for the CDR3 is TGTGCCAGTAGTATAGGGGGCGGGAGGTTTTCCTACGAGCAGTACTTC. Translating it yields CASSIGGGRFSYEQYF.